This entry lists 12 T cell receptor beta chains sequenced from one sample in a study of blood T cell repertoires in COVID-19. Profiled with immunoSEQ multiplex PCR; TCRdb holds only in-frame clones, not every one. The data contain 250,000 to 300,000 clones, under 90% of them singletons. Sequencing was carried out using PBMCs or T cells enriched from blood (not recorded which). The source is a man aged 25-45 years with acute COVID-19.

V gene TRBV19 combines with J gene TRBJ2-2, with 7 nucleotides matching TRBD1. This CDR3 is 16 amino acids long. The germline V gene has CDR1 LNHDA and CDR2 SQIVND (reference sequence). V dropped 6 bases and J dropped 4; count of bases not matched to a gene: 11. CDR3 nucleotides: TGTGCCAGTAGGGAGACAGGGACCTTACTCACCGGGGAGCTGTTTTTT. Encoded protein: CASRETGTLLTGELFF.

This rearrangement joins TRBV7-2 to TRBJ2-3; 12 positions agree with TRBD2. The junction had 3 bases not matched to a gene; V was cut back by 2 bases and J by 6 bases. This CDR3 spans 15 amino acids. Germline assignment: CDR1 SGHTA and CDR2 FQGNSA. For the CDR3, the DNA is TGTGCCAGCAGCTTACTAGCGGGAGGGGATGATACGCAGTATTTT. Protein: CASSLLAGGDDTQYF.

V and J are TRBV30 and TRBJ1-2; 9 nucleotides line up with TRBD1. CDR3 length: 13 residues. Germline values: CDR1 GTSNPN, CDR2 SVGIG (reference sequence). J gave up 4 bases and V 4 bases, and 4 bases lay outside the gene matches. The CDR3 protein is CAWTLDRGYGYTF. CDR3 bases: TGTGCCTGGACCCTGGACAGGGGCTATGGCTACACCTTC.

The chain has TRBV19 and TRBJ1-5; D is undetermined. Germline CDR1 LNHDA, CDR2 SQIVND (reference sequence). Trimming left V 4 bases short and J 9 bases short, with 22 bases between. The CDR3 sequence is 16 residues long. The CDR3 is CASSTDPGITYRPQHF. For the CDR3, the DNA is TGTGCCAGTAGTACCGATCCGGGGATTACCTATCGGCCCCAGCATTTT.

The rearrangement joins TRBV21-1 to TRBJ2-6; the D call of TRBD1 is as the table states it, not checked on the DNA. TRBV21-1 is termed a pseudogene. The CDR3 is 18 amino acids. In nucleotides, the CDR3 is TGTGCCAGCAGCAACGCAGGGGCCCTCATCTCTGGGGCCAACGTCCTGACTTTC. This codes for CASSNAGALISGANVLTF.

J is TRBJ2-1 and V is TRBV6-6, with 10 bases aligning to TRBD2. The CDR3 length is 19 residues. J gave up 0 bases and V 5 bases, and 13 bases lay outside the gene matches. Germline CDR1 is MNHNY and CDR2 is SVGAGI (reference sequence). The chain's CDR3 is CASSLKPAGGRSSYNEQFF. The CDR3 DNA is TGTGCCAGCAGTCTAAAACCAGCGGGGGGGAGGAGCTCCTACAATGAGCAGTTCTTC.

The CDR3 DNA is TGTGCCATCAGGACTAGCGGGGCCACAGATACGCAGTATTTT. It translates to CAIRTSGATDTQYF. This chain connects TRBV10-3 to TRBJ2-3; 11 nucleotides align to TRBD2. The ends lost 6 bases at V and 2 bases at J; junction bases unmatched: 1. The CDR3 runs 14 residues. Germline CDR1 ENHRY, CDR2 SYGVKD.

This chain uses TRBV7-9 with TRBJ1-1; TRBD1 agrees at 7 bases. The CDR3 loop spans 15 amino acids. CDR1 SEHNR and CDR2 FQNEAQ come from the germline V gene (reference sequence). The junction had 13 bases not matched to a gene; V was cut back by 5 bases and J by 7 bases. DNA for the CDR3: TGTGCCAGCAGCCCCCCGACAGGGAGAGGGGGTGAAGCTTTCTTT. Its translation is CASSPPTGRGGEAFF.

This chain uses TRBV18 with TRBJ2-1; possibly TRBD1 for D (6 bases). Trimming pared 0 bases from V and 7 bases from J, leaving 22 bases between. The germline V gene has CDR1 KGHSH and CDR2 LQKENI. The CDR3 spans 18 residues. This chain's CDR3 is CASSPPRFPGQGDNEQFF. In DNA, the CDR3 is TGTGCCAGCTCACCACCCAGGTTTCCGGGACAAGGGGATAATGAGCAGTTCTTC.

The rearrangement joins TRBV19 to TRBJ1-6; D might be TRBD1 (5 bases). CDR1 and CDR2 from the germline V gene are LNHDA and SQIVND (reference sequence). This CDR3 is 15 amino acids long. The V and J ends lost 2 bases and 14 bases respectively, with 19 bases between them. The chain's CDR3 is CASSIWGTALITLHF. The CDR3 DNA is TGTGCCAGTAGTATATGGGGCACCGCCCTTATCACCCTCCACTTT.

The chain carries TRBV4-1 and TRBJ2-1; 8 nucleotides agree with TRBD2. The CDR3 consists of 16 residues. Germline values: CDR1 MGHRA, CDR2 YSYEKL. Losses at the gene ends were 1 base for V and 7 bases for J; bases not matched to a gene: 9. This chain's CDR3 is CASSQGPGTSINEQFF. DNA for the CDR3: TGCGCCAGCAGCCAAGGGCCAGGGACTAGTATAAATGAGCAGTTCTTC.

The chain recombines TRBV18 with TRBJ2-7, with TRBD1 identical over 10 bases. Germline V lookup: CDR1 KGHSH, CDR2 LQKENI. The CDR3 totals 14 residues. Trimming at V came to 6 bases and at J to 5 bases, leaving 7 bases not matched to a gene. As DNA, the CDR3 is TGTGCCAGCTCCGGGGGACAGGGGTACAACGAGCAGTACGTC. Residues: CASSGGQGYNEQYV.